This T cell receptor beta chain appears in the sequencing data of a study of graft-versus-host responses after intestinal transplantation. The data were produced by immunoSEQ multiplex PCR, yet TCRdb's version contains in-frame clones alone and is incomplete. The sample records 15,000 to 20,000 clones, 70% to 85% being singletons. Processing of graft tissue released intraepithelial and lamina propria lymphocytes. With 0 bases removed from V and 3 bases from J, the gap between germline ends came to 12 bases. The CDR3 covers 16 residues. Looked up from germline, CDR1 is SGHAT and CDR2 is FQDESV (reference sequence).

The sample here was ileum tissue, taken 17 days after transplant. This clonotype was sampled from a human patient who received an intestinal transplant, so some T cells may come from the graft donor. This chain links TRBV11-1 with TRBJ2-1; D possibly corresponds to TRBD2 (5 bases). The chain's CDR3 is CASSLAGEIDYNEQFF. Written as DNA, the CDR3 is TGTGCCAGCAGCTTAGCGGGAGAGATAGACTACAATGAGCAGTTCTTC.